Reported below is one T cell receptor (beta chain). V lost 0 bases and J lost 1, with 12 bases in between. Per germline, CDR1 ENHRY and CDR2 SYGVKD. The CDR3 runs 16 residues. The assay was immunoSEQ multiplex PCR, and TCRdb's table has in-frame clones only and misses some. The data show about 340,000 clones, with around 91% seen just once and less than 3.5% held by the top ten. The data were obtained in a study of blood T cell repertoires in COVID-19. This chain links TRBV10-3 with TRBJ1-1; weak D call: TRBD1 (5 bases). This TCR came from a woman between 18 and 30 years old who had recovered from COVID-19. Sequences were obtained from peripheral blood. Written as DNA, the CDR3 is TGTGCCATCAGTGAGTCCGTACAGGTATCGAACACTGAAGCTTTCTTT. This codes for CAISESVQVSNTEAFF.